This T cell receptor beta chain was sequenced during a study of post-analysis software for immune sequencing data. About the study: There were relapsing-remitting, secondary progressive and progressive-relapsing multiple sclerosis among the disease courses included.

This clonotype occurred many times. Antigen: not known. TCR beta cDNA libraries included unique molecular identifiers. TCRdb redid the calling of the PCR reads with MiXCR, one entry per CDR3 protein. The table lists roughly 200,000 distinct CDR3 sequences, about 30% of them singletons. General study points: Significantly lower normalized Chao1 diversity was found in patients with multiple sclerosis relative to controls. The five TRBV segments detected at higher frequency in patients than in controls included TRBV5-6, TRBV5-1 and TRBV20-1.

Germline CDR1 is MGHRA and CDR2 is YSYEKL. V lost 0 bases and J 0 bases, leaving 15 bases between the germline ends. The CDR3 extends over 18 amino acids. The rearrangement uses TRBV4-1 and TRBJ1-5, with D perhaps matching TRBD1 (5 bases). This clonotype originated in a girl between 2 and 17 years old with multiple sclerosis. Sequenced material: blood. CDR3 in DNA: TGCGCCAGCAGCCAAGACCTGCCGGGGGGTTATAGCAATCAGCCCCAGCATTTT. It encodes CASSQDLPGGYSNQPQHF.